This T cell receptor beta chain was observed in a study of cytomegalovirus exposure and HLA in healthy donors. Turning to the study itself: From around 180 million T cells, an earlier analysis saw approximately 110 million unique TCR beta sequences. Findings and limits, study-wide: By HLA locus, TCR association rates varied in a later analysis, with DRB1 showing the most and HLA-C the fewest. Serostatus for CMV was the only available immune exposure information.

In the PCR, 60 Vbeta and 13 Jbeta primers were used. Generated by immunoSEQ multiplex PCR, the TCRdb table keeps only in-frame clones and is missing some. This sample has about 140,000 clones; over 75% occur once, and the top ten carry around 9.1%. Germline V gene sequence: CDR1 SGHNT, CDR2 YENEEA. V trimming: 5 bases; J trimming: 2 bases; junction bases outside the gene matches: 12. CDR3 length: 19 residues. This clone was counted a single time. Its antigen is still unknown. The TCR was taken from a woman between 45 and 60 years old in good health and CMV-seropositive. V gene TRBV11-3 combines with J gene TRBJ2-1; 13 bases fit TRBD2. Source material: PBMCs. The CDR3 nucleotides read TGTGCCAGCAGCGTCCAACTAGCGGGGGGGTCCCAGACCTACAATGAGCAGTTCTTC. Residues: CASSVQLAGGSQTYNEQFF.